The clone carrying this T cell receptor beta chain was detected ten times or more. As yet, its antigen is unknown. The sample comes from a study of read filtering for tumor transcriptome and immune sequencing. The library was built from roughly 400 ng RNA with molecular barcoded adaptors for alpha/delta and beta/gamma chains. TCRdb processed the reads anew with MiXCR; each CDR3 protein has one entry. The table shows under 60,000 distinct CDR3 sequences, with around 20% occurring only once. Study results and limitations: Dropping single-read clonotypes raised IR-seq and RNA-seq shared-clonotype correlation.

The ends were cut back, 0 bases at V and 1 base at J, with 10 bases in the middle. The CDR3 totals 15 residues. The V gene's germline CDR1 is SGDLS and CDR2 YYNGEE. J is TRBJ1-1 and V is TRBV9; D possibly corresponds to TRBD1 (5 bases). The TCR originated in a donor at least 40 years old with multiple myeloma. The material sequenced was a population of CD138-negative cells sorted from bone marrow. CDR3 region: CASSVGRGRNTEAFF. The CDR3 DNA sequence: TGTGCCAGCAGCGTAGGAAGGGGTAGGAACACTGAAGCTTTCTTT.